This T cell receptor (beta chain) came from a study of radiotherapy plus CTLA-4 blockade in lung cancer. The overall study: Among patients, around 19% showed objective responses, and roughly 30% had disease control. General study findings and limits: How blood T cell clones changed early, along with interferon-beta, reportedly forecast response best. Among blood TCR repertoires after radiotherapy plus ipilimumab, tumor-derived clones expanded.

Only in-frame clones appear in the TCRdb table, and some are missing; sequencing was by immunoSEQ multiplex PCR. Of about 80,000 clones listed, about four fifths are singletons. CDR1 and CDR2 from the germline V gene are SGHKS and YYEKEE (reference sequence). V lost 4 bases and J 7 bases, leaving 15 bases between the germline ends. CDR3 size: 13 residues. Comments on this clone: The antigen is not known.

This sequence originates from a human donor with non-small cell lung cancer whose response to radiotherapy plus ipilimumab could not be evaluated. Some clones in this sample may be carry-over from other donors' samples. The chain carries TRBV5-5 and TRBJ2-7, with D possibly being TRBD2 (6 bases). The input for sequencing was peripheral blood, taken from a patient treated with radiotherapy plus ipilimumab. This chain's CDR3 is CASSTGGTLEQYF. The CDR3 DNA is TGTGCCAGCAGCACCGGAGGGACTTTAGAGCAGTACTTC.